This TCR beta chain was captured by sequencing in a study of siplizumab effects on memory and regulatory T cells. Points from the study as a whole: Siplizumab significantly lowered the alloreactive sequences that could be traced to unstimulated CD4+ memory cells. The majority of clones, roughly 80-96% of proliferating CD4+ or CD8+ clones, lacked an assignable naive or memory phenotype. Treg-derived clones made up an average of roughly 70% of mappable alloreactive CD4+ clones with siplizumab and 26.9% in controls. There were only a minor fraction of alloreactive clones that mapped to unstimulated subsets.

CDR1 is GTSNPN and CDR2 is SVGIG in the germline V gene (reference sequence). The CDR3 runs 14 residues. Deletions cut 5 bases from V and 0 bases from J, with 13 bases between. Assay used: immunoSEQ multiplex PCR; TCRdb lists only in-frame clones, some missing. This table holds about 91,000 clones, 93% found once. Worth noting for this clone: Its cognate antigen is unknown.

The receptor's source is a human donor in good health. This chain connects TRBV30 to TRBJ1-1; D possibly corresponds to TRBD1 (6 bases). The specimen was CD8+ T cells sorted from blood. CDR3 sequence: CAWGGGLMNTEAFF. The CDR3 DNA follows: TGTGCCTGGGGCGGGGGGCTTATGAACACTGAAGCTTTCTTT.